A selection of T cell receptor beta chains follows, all from one sample in a study of chronic HIV infection and antiretroviral therapy. Each CDR3 protein gets one entry after TCRdb re-called the 5' RACE reads with MiXCR. The sample carries 39,000 or so distinct CDR3 sequences, around 8.7% recorded once. Sequencing input: peripheral blood. All receptors derive from an adult who had HIV and had not received antiretroviral therapy, or was an uninfected healthy control (not recorded which). The CDR3 runs from the conserved cysteine through the conserved F or W. D genes are given only for firm matches. For some rows the clone size is stated as once, few or many, or as a class when expanded; others skip it.

>.|TRBV28|TRBJ1-1|few
TGTGCCAGCAGTCCCCCGCACACGATCGCTGAAGCTTTCTTT
CASSPPHTIAEAFF
>.|TRBV29-1|TRBJ2-1|few
TGCAGCGTTGAAGATTGGGACGGATCCTACAATGAGCAGTTCTTC
CSVEDWDGSYNEQFF
>TRBD2|TRBV15|TRBJ2-1|.
TGTGCCACCTCGGGGGGTGGCAATGAGCAGTTCTTC
CATSGGGNEQFF
>TRBD1|TRBV2|TRBJ2-3|few
TGTGCCAGCAGTGAACCTCGACAGGGCCCCTTCACAGATACGCAGTATTTT
CASSEPRQGPFTDTQYF
>.|TRBV4-3|TRBJ1-1|few
TGCGCCAGCAGCCAAGATCCAGGGACGAACACTGAAGCTTTCTTT
CASSQDPGTNTEAFF
>.|TRBV28|TRBJ2-7|medium-sized
TGTGCCAGCAGTTTCGGTGCAGCGAGCTCCTACGAGCAGTACTTC
CASSFGAASSYEQYF
>.|TRBV5-1|TRBJ1-1|many
TGCGCCAGCAGCCGGGAGAGCACTGAAGCTTTCTTT
CASSRESTEAFF
>TRBD1|TRBV7-3|TRBJ2-3|many
TGTGCCAGCAGTTCGTACGGACAGGGGCGCACAGATACGCAGTATTTT
CASSSYGQGRTDTQYF
>.|TRBV7-2|TRBJ2-6|many
TGTGCCAGCACCGATGGGCCAGGCTCTGGGGCCAACGTCCTGACTTTC
CASTDGPGSGANVLTF
>.|TRBV20-1|TRBJ2-1|many
TGCAGTGCTAGAGAAACTATCTCCTACAATGAGCAGTTCTTC
CSARETISYNEQFF
>.|TRBV29-1|TRBJ2-2|few
TGCAGCGTTTGGCTCAACACAAACACCGGGGAGCTGTTTTTT
CSVWLNTNTGELFF
>.|TRBV2|TRBJ1-1|.
TGTGCCACCCTTACCCGACAGGCTAACACTGAAGCTTTCTTT
CATLTRQANTEAFF
>.|TRBV28|TRBJ1-5|many
TGTGCCAGCAGACAGGATTATAGCAATCAGCCCCAGCATTTT
CASRQDYSNQPQHF
>.|TRBV28|TRBJ2-7|.
TGTGCCAGCAGTCTACACAGGGAGGGTTACGAGCAGTACTTC
CASSLHREGYEQYF
>.|TRBV29-1|TRBJ2-5|.
TGCAGCGTCCAACACCCGCTTCAAGAGACCCAGTACTTC
CSVQHPLQETQYF
>.|TRBV29-1|TRBJ2-3|many
TGCAGCCTAAAGCGGAGCACAGATACGCAGTATTTT
CSLKRSTDTQYF
>TRBD2|TRBV29-1|TRBJ2-3|.
TGCAGCGTTGAAGTGAGCGGGAGGTCAGATACGCAGTATTTT
CSVEVSGRSDTQYF
>.|TRBV28|TRBJ2-5|few
TGTGCCAGCAGTTTCACCGGGCCCCAAGAGACCCAGTACTTC
CASSFTGPQETQYF
>TRBD1|TRBV4-3|TRBJ1-4|.
TGCGCCAGCAGCCAATCAGAAACCGGGACAGGGCTTAATGAAAAACTGTTTTTT
CASSQSETGTGLNEKLFF
>TRBD2|TRBV9|TRBJ2-1|many
TGTGCCAGCAGCGTAGGCGGGGGGGATTACAATGAGCAGTTCTTC
CASSVGGGDYNEQFF
>TRBD1|TRBV28|TRBJ1-1|.
TGTGCCAGCAGTTTATCTGTGACAGGGATGAACACTGAAGCTTTCTTT
CASSLSVTGMNTEAFF
>.|TRBV19|TRBJ1-5|few
TGTGCCAGTAGTAGGGGGGGGGGCTATCATCAGCCCCAGCATTTT
CASSRGGGYHQPQHF
>.|TRBV15|TRBJ1-5|many
TGTGCCACCAGCAGAGATCGGGGCAATCAGCCCCAGCATTTT
CATSRDRGNQPQHF
>.|TRBV7-6|TRBJ2-3|few
TGTGCCAGCAGTTACCCTATTGAAGCGGTCGCTAGCACAGATACGCAGTATTTT
CASSYPIEAVASTDTQYF
>.|TRBV20-1|TRBJ2-3|few
TGCAGTGGCCAGCGGGCCCGCACAGATACGCAGTATTTT
CSGQRARTDTQYF
>TRBD2|TRBV2|TRBJ2-3|few
TGTGCCAGCAGTGAAGCCGGGACTACTGCTATAGATACGCAGTATTTT
CASSEAGTTAIDTQYF
>.|TRBV24-1|TRBJ2-3|few
TGTGCCACCAGTGATTCTGGACAGAGCACAGATACGCAGTATTTT
CATSDSGQSTDTQYF
>TRBD1|TRBV3-1|TRBJ1-3|.
TGTGCCAGCAGCCAGGGAGACAGGGCCGGTCACACCATATATTTT
CASSQGDRAGHTIYF
>TRBD1|TRBV28|TRBJ1-1|few
TGTGCCAGCAGTTTTTGGGGACAGGGAACTTTGAACACTGAAGCTTTCTTT
CASSFWGQGTLNTEAFF